The 29 T cell receptor beta chains below were found in one sample sequenced in a study of identifying expanded T cells in peripheral blood. TCRdb keeps only in-frame clones here, not all; method: immunoSEQ multiplex PCR. Of roughly 100,000 clones listed, about nine tenths were seen once; the top ten hold 3.9%. The source material was blood. These receptors were collected from a person aged 18-70 years in good health.

The chain has TRBV4-2 and TRBJ2-3, with 8 bases identical to TRBD2. The germline gives CDR1 LGHNA, CDR2 YNFKEQ. This CDR3 has 15 residues. V dropped 1 base and J dropped 4; count of bases not matched to a gene: 4. The CDR3, as DNA: TGTGCCAGCAGCCAAGCGGGAGGGCCCTCAGATACGCAGTATTTT. Translated, it gives CASSQAGGPSDTQYF.

V usage is TRBV30 and J usage is TRBJ2-7; tentative D call: TRBD2 (6 bases). The V end lost 6 bases, the J end lost 7 bases, and 16 bases lay between the germline ends. The germline V gene has CDR1 GTSNPN and CDR2 SVGIG (reference sequence). The CDR3 is made up of 12 amino acids. DNA of the CDR3: TGTGCCTGTCCTAGGAGTGGGAGGGAGCAGTACTTC. Amino acid sequence: CACPRSGREQYF.

The chain employs TRBV28 and TRBJ1-2; 9 nucleotides align to TRBD1. J was trimmed by 3 bases and V by 5 bases; bases with no gene match: 4. Germline-derived CDR1 and CDR2 are MDHEN and SYDVKM. The CDR3 is made up of 14 amino acids. The CDR3 nucleotides are TGTGCCAGCAGTACAAACAGGGGGCACTATGGCTACACCTTC. Translation gives CASSTNRGHYGYTF.

The chain links TRBV30 to TRBJ2-7; D remains unclear. The CDR3 has 12 amino acids. V lost 2 bases to trimming and J lost 3 bases, with 8 bases between them. Per germline, CDR1 GTSNPN and CDR2 SVGIG (reference sequence). The CDR3 nucleotides are TGTGCCTGGAGTAAAACTAACTACGAGCAGTACTTC. Amino acids: CAWSKTNYEQYF.

This chain links TRBV5-6 with TRBJ1-2; D is undetermined. V lost 2 bases and J lost 6, with 17 bases in between. Germline V CDR1 and CDR2: SGHDT, YYEEEE. This CDR3 comprises 15 residues. CDR3 nucleotide sequence: TGTGCCAGCAGCTTTATGGACTTCGAGTGGAATGGCTACACCTTC. It yields the protein CASSFMDFEWNGYTF.

The rearrangement links TRBV2 to TRBJ2-3; tentative D call: TRBD1 (5 bases). V lost 5 bases and J lost 3, with 9 bases in between. The CDR3 runs to 13 residues. Per the germline V gene, CDR1 is SNHLY and CDR2 is FYNNEI. CDR3 bases: TGTGCCAGCAGTCAGGGATTGACAGATACGCAGTATTTT. This codes for CASSQGLTDTQYF.

This sequence joins TRBV28 and TRBJ1-5, with D hard to call. The CDR3 runs 14 residues. CDR1 is MDHEN and CDR2 is SYDVKM in the germline V gene. V gave up 6 bases and J gave up 6 bases, with 15 bases separating them. In DNA, the CDR3 is TGTGCCAGCAGAAGGCCCGGACGCTCTCAGCCCCAGCATTTT. Its protein is CASRRPGRSQPQHF.

This clone was counted only a few times. This rearrangement joins TRBV4-2 to TRBJ1-3, with D hard to call. Germline V gives CDR1 LGHNA, CDR2 YNFKEQ. This CDR3 is built from 16 residues. Between the trimmed V and J ends, which lost 0 bases and 0 bases, there was a span of 9 bases. DNA for the CDR3: TGTGCCAGCAGCCAAGAGGCAGGCAGCTCTGGAAACACCATATATTTT. Translated, it gives CASSQEAGSSGNTIYF.

This clone was recorded once. CDR3: CASRRVGRAYYEQYF. The CDR3 DNA reads TGTGCCAGCAGGCGAGTCGGCAGGGCCTACTACGAGCAGTACTTC. This rearrangement joins TRBV7-3 to TRBJ2-7; D perhaps matches TRBD1 (5 bases). The CDR3 is 15 residues long. V was shortened by 6 bases and J by 3 bases, with 18 bases between the two germline ends. Germline-derived CDR1 and CDR2 are SGHTA and FQGTGA.

Only a few counts were recorded for this clone. This chain joins TRBV4-2 and TRBJ2-1, with a possible D match to TRBD1 (6 bases). V was pared by 5 bases and J by 8 bases, with 19 bases between. The germline V gene encodes CDR1 LGHNA and CDR2 YNFKEQ. CDR3 length: 15 amino acids. This CDR3 is CASSFRPGQSDEQFF. CDR3 DNA: TGTGCCAGCAGCTTCCGACCGGGACAAAGCGATGAGCAGTTCTTC.

The chain carries TRBV5-5 and TRBJ2-1; D gene uncertain. CDR3 length: 15 amino acids. Germline V gene data show CDR1 as SGHKS and CDR2 as YYEKEE (reference sequence). Trimming stripped 2 bases from V and 0 bases from J, with 9 bases between. CDR3 coding DNA: TGTGCCAGCAGCTTTGGCGTATCCTCCTACAATGAGCAGTTCTTC. Amino acids: CASSFGVSSYNEQFF.

The chain links TRBV18 to TRBJ1-1; D is undetermined. Between the trimmed V and J ends, which lost 2 bases and 4 bases, there was a span of 14 bases. This CDR3 spans 15 amino acids. Germline CDR1 KGHSH, CDR2 LQKENI. The CDR3 loop reads CASSPEWTVGTEAFF. CDR3 coding DNA: TGTGCCAGCTCACCAGAGTGGACTGTGGGCACTGAAGCTTTCTTT.

The V gene is TRBV2, the J gene TRBJ2-5, with 8 positions matching TRBD1. V lost 7 bases to trimming and J lost 5 bases; unmatched junction nucleotides: 12. CDR3 length: 15 residues. Germline lookup yields CDR1 SNHLY and CDR2 FYNNEI. The chain's CDR3 is CASTRRQGAGETQYF. The CDR3 DNA is TGTGCCAGCACCCGCCGCCAGGGGGCCGGCGAGACCCAGTACTTC.

The rearrangement joins TRBV5-6 to TRBJ2-5, with TRBD1 matching 10 bases. CDR3 length: 16 residues. Germline lookup yields CDR1 SGHDT and CDR2 YYEEEE. V shed 4 bases, J shed 5 bases, and the junction held 11 bases outside the gene matches. CDR3 amino acids: CASSATGTGERETQYF. The CDR3 coding sequence is TGTGCCAGCAGCGCGACCGGGACAGGGGAAAGGGAGACCCAGTACTTC.

V is TRBV6-1 and J is TRBJ1-2; D possibly corresponds to TRBD1 (5 bases). V was cut by 8 bases and J by 0 bases, with 10 bases left in between. This CDR3 comprises 13 residues. Germline V gene data show CDR1 as MNHNS and CDR2 as SASEGT. CDR3 nucleotides: TGTGCCAGCCGGACACACTCTAACTATGGCTACACCTTC. Protein sequence: CASRTHSNYGYTF.

The chain links TRBV4-1 to TRBJ1-2; no reliable D call. V lost 1 base to trimming and J lost 3 bases, with 9 bases between them. The germline gives CDR1 MGHRA, CDR2 YSYEKL. The CDR3 covers 14 residues. DNA of the CDR3: TGCGCCAGCAGCCAAGTTGACACGCACTATGGCTACACCTTC. This translates into CASSQVDTHYGYTF.

The chain combines TRBV10-3 with TRBJ1-6; D unclear. V was trimmed by 0 bases and J by 11 bases, leaving 5 bases between them. Germline-derived CDR1 and CDR2 are ENHRY and SYGVKD. The CDR3 spans 12 residues. CDR3: CAISESNPPLHF. CDR3 coding DNA: TGTGCCATCAGTGAGTCAAACCCACCCCTCCACTTT.

This clone was picked up one time. The chain employs TRBV7-6 and TRBJ2-5; D is unclear. Matching the DNA end better, TRBJ2-7 makes the J call doubtful. Looked up from germline, CDR1 is SGHVS and CDR2 is FNYEAQ. The length of the CDR3 is 14 residues. The CDR3 DNA reads TGTGCCAGCAGCTTAACGACCTTCGGGTACGAGCAGTACTTC. Protein product: CASSLTTFGYEQYF.

The chain carries TRBV7-9 and TRBJ1-1; TRBD1 matches at 7 bases. The CDR3 contains 14 residues. V shed 3 bases and J 5 bases; nucleotides not matched to a gene: 6. The germline V gene has CDR1 SEHNR and CDR2 FQNEAQ (reference sequence). The CDR3 DNA reads TGTGCCAGCAGCTTTGGCAGGGGGAGGACTGAAGCTTTCTTT. This translates into CASSFGRGRTEAFF.

This chain links TRBV18 with TRBJ2-3, with 9 bases fitting TRBD1. The CDR3 length is 18 residues. V trimming: 5 bases; J trimming: 6 bases; junction bases outside the gene matches: 18. Germline V gene sequence: CDR1 KGHSH, CDR2 LQKENI. CDR3 sequence: CASSKETPGTGNLDTQYF. CDR3 DNA: TGTGCCAGCTCAAAAGAGACTCCCGGGACAGGGAATTTGGATACGCAGTATTTT.

The genes are TRBV6-5 and TRBJ2-5; either TRBD1 or TRBD2 may supply D (6 bases each). This CDR3 is 13 amino acids long. The germline CDR1 and CDR2 sequences are MNHEY and SVGAGI. V was shortened by 6 bases and J by 4 bases, with 12 bases between the two germline ends. This CDR3 is CASSAGEVETQYF. CDR3 coding DNA: TGTGCCAGCAGCGCAGGGGAGGTAGAGACCCAGTACTTC.

This clone has just one count. Distinct nucleotide sequences in the sample also encode this CDR3. The chain links TRBV6-5 to TRBJ2-3; 7 bases are shared with TRBD2. This CDR3 region has 13 residues. The trim removed 6 bases at V and 0 bases at J, leaving 0 bases unmatched. Germline CDR1 reads MNHEY; CDR2 reads SVGAGI. CDR3 protein: CASRRGSTDTQYF. Written as DNA, the CDR3 is TGTGCCAGCAGGCGGGGGAGCACAGATACGCAGTATTTT.

The chain has TRBV2 and TRBJ2-3; 11 bases align to TRBD2. J was trimmed by 4 bases and V by 6 bases; bases with no gene match: 6. The length of the CDR3 is 15 residues. The germline CDR1 and CDR2 sequences are SNHLY and FYNNEI. The CDR3 bases are TGTGCCAGCAGCCCGATAGCGGGGGGGCCAGATACGCAGTATTTT. Its protein is CASSPIAGGPDTQYF. The variable domain in full, with the rest retrieved from reference TRBV2 and TRBJ2-3, is EPEVTQTPSHQVTQMGQEVILRCVPISNHLYFYWYRQILGQKVEFLVSFYNNEISEKSEIFDDQFSVERPDGSNFTLKIRSTKLEDSAMYFCASSPIAGGPDTQYFGPGTRLTVL.

The chain is built from TRBV7-2 and TRBJ1-2; 10 bases align to TRBD1. After removal of 5 bases from V and 4 bases from J, the junction contained 4 bases not matched to a gene. The CDR3 has 14 amino acids. Germline CDR1 and CDR2: SGHTA and FQGNSA. CDR3 in DNA: TGTGCCAGCAGCGACAGGGGGCAAGGCTATGGCTACACCTTC. Amino acid sequence: CASSDRGQGYGYTF. The full variable domain, with the rest looked up from reference TRBV7-2 and TRBJ1-2, is GAGVSQSPSNKVTEKGKDVELRCDPISGHTALYWYRQSLGQGLEFLIYFQGNSAPDKSGLPSDRFSAERTGGSVSTLTIQRTQQEDSAVYLCASSDRGQGYGYTFGSGTRLTVV.

The V and J genes are TRBV2 and TRBJ2-1, with TRBD2 matching over 8 bases. The J segment lost 5 bases and the V segment lost 7 bases, leaving 7 bases of the junction unmatched. The CDR3 is 14 amino acids. CDR1 and CDR2 (germline): SNHLY, FYNNEI. CDR3 coding DNA: TGTGCCAGCACCCGAGAGCGGGGGAACAATGAGCAGTTCTTC. This encodes CASTRERGNNEQFF.

J is TRBJ2-7 and V is TRBV7-2; D remains unclear. Germline lookup yields CDR1 SGHTA and CDR2 FQGNSA. V was shortened by 3 bases and J by 3 bases, with 15 bases between the two germline ends. The CDR3 totals 15 residues. The CDR3 sequence: CASSFSQATDYEQYF. CDR3 nucleotide sequence: TGTGCCAGCAGCTTTTCCCAGGCTACCGACTACGAGCAGTACTTC.

The chain has TRBV30 and TRBJ2-7; a weak D match, TRBD1 (5 bases). Germline V gene data show CDR1 as GTSNPN and CDR2 as SVGIG (reference sequence). V was pared by 0 bases and J by 3 bases, with 6 bases between. This CDR3 is 12 amino acids long. CDR3 DNA sequence: TGTGCCTGGAGTGTTCAGGGCTACGAGCAGTACTTC. Translating gives CAWSVQGYEQYF.

The rearrangement uses TRBV9 and TRBJ2-1; 7 nucleotides agree with TRBD2. There are 15 residues in the CDR3. CDR1 is SGDLS, CDR2 YYNGEE, per germline. V shed 2 bases and J 9 bases; nucleotides not matched to a gene: 11. CDR3 nucleotide sequence: TGTGCCAGCAGCGTTTTAGCGGGTGACCCTGGTGAGCAGTTCTTC. It yields the protein CASSVLAGDPGEQFF.

The chain uses TRBV5-4 and TRBJ1-4, with D possibly TRBD1 on 6 matching bases. In germline, CDR1 is SGHNT, CDR2 YYREEE (reference sequence). Trimming took 3 bases from V and 6 from J, leaving 9 bases between them. CDR3 length: 13 residues. CDR3 sequence (DNA): TGTGCCAGCAGCTCGAGACAGGATGAAAAACTGTTTTTT. Its protein is CASSSRQDEKLFF.